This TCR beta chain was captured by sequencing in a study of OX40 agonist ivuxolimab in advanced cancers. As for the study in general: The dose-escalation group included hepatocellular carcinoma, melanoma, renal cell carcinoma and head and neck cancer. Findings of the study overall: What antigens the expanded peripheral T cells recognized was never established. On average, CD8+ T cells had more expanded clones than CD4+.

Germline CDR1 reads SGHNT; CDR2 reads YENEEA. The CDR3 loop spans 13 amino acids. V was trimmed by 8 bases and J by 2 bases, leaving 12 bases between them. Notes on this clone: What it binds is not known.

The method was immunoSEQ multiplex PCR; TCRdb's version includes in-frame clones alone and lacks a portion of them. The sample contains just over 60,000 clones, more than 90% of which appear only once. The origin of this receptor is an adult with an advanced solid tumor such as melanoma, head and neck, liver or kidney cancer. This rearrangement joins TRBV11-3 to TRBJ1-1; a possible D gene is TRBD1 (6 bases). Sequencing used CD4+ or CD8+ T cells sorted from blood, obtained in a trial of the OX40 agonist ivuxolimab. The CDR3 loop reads CASSGTSNTEAFF. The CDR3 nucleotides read TGTGCCAGCTCGGGGACAAGCAACACTGAAGCTTTCTTT.